The next 12 T cell receptor beta chains were all read from a single sample in a study of T cells of healthy individuals. TCRdb reanalysed the 5' RACE reads using MiXCR and keeps one entry per CDR3 protein. The sample contains 60,000 to 70,000 distinct CDR3 sequences, roughly 15% of which appear only once. The receptors were sampled from a human donor in good health.

V is TRBV2 and J is TRBJ2-7; a weak D match, TRBD1 (6 bases). Germline CDR1 is SNHLY and CDR2 is FYNNEI. The CDR3 consists of 15 residues. V was shortened by 5 bases and J by 6 bases, with 20 bases between the two germline ends. This CDR3 reads CASSPPYRVGREQYF. The CDR3 coding sequence is TGTGCCAGCAGTCCTCCTTACAGGGTAGGTCGCGAGCAGTACTTC.

This clonotype was counted ten times or more. The rearrangement joins TRBV5-1 to TRBJ2-7; 8 positions agree with TRBD1. The CDR3 totals 14 residues. V dropped 5 bases and J dropped 0; count of bases not matched to a gene: 4. Germline CDR1 and CDR2: SGHRS and YFSETQ. The DNA for the CDR3 is TGCGCCAGCAGAACAGGGGGAAGCTCCTACGAGCAGTACTTC. Translated: CASRTGGSSYEQYF.

This clonotype was observed at least ten times. The V gene is TRBV20-1, the J gene TRBJ1-2; D is uncertain. CDR3 length equals 14 residues. CDR1 is DFQATT, CDR2 SNEGSKA, per germline (reference sequence). Trimming left V 5 bases short and J 5 bases short, with 18 bases between. CDR3 sequence (DNA): TGCAGTGCTTCCCCCCCGGGAAACCTTTATGGCTACACCTTC. Protein sequence: CSASPPGNLYGYTF.

This clonotype was recorded a few times. The CDR3 nucleotides are TGTGCCACCAGTGAACCAGGGGCCGGCACAGATACGCAGTATTTT. Translating it yields CATSEPGAGTDTQYF. This chain joins TRBV24-1 and TRBJ2-3, with a tentative D call TRBD1 (6 bases). V was clipped by 4 bases and J by 1 base, with 11 bases between them. The CDR3 is 15 residues long. Germline V gives CDR1 KGHDR, CDR2 SFDVKD.

The chain's CDR3 is CASSRHGYETQYF. The CDR3 DNA is TGCGCCAGCAGCCGCCATGGTTACGAGACCCAGTACTTC. The J gene is TRBJ2-5, the V gene TRBV4-1; D call uncertain. The CDR3 has 13 residues. The V and J ends lost 4 bases and 5 bases respectively, with 11 bases between them. Germline V gene lookup returns CDR1 MGHRA and CDR2 YSYEKL.

This clonotype was detected only once. This could be a read error, since a much larger clone is one nucleotide away. The chain joins TRBV6-4 to TRBJ1-2, with a possible D match to TRBD1 (6 bases). The CDR3 spans 15 residues. Germline values: CDR1 MRHNA, CDR2 SNTAGT. CDR3 in amino acids: CASSDSGAPYYGYNF. The CDR3 DNA reads TGTGCCAGCAGTGACTCGGGGGCCCCCTACTATGGCTACAACTTC.

The V call is TRBV2, the J call TRBJ2-1; D is uncertain. Germline V lookup: CDR1 SNHLY, CDR2 FYNNEI. The CDR3 totals 11 residues. V gave up 7 bases and J gave up 3 bases, with 4 bases separating them. The CDR3 reads CASNFYNEQFF. CDR3 nucleotides: TGTGCCAGCAATTTCTACAATGAGCAGTTCTTC.

The chain couples TRBV20-1 to TRBJ2-5, with 10 bases matching TRBD2. V dropped 6 bases and J dropped 5; count of bases not matched to a gene: 12. There are 15 residues in the CDR3. Looked up from germline, CDR1 is DFQATT and CDR2 is SNEGSKA (reference sequence). As DNA, the CDR3 is TGCAGTGCCCCTGCAAGCGGGGGGGCCGATGAGACCCAGTACTTC. Protein sequence: CSAPASGGADETQYF.

This clonotype has more than one count but fewer than ten. V and J are TRBV10-3 and TRBJ2-1; 8 positions agree with TRBD2. Germline CDR1 is ENHRY and CDR2 is SYGVKD. The J segment lost 8 bases and the V segment lost 6 bases, leaving 18 bases of the junction unmatched. The CDR3 spans 17 residues. The CDR3 nucleotides read TGTGCCATCAGCAACAACCCCGGGACTAGGGTCGGGGATGAGCAGTTCTTC. This codes for CAISNNPGTRVGDEQFF.

This clonotype was recorded at least ten times. In DNA, the CDR3 is TGTGCCAGCACCCCAGGAGGGGGGGCGTACACCATATATTTT. As protein: CASTPGGGAYTIYF. The chain is built from TRBV28 and TRBJ1-3; D may be TRBD1 (6 bases). CDR1 and CDR2 from the germline V gene are MDHEN and SYDVKM. This CDR3 has 14 residues. Trimming pared 7 bases from V and 8 bases from J, leaving 18 bases between.

This clonotype was recorded many times. V usage is TRBV7-2 and J usage is TRBJ2-5; D gene uncertain. Trimming removed 6 bases from V and 1 base from J, with 12 bases in between. CDR1 SGHTA and CDR2 FQGNSA come from the germline V gene. This CDR3 spans 14 amino acids. This CDR3 reads CASSHTITQETQYF. In nucleotides, the CDR3 is TGTGCCAGCAGTCACACCATAACCCAAGAGACCCAGTACTTC.

This clonotype was counted at least ten times. The V call is TRBV19, the J call TRBJ2-1, with D possibly being TRBD2 (6 bases). There are 16 residues in the CDR3. The germline CDR1 and CDR2 sequences are LNHDA and SQIVND (reference sequence). Trimming cost V 1 base and J 7 bases, with 17 bases left between them. The CDR3 sequence: CASSIGGGILLNEQFF. The CDR3 nucleotides read TGTGCCAGTAGTATAGGGGGCGGGATCCTCTTAAATGAGCAGTTCTTC.